Described below is a single T cell receptor beta chain sequence and its context. Its antigen is not known. CD45RO-negative, CCR7-positively selected cells formed the naive CD8 fraction, excluding terminally differentiated effector memory CD45RA+ cells. This specimen belongs to a study of shared clonotypes between healthy human individuals. In the study overall: The plates for each donor numbered three CD4 naive, three CD4 memory, two CD8 naive and one CD8 memory. General study results and limits: Four donors shared approximately 5% of their naive CD4 clonotypes. Large depth notwithstanding, sorted-subset sequencing proved incomplete by rarefaction.

Trimming cost V 5 bases and J 5 bases, with 23 bases left between them. Germline V lookup: CDR1 PRHDT, CDR2 FYEKMQ (reference sequence). The CDR3 runs to 17 residues. Sequencing used immunoSEQ multiplex PCR; TCRdb keeps in-frame clones, though not all of them. The data contain about 2.1 million clones, about 93% of them singletons. Sequenced sample: naive CD8+ T cells from PBMCs. The sequence derives from a man aged 18 to 29 in good health. Some clones in this sample may be carry-over from other donors' samples. The rearrangement joins TRBV13 to TRBJ2-3, with D maybe TRBD1 (6 bases). The CDR3 here is CASSTPGVQGVEDTQYF. As DNA, the CDR3 is TGTGCCAGCAGCACCCCTGGGGTACAGGGTGTAGAAGATACGCAGTATTTT.